This T cell receptor (beta chain) is from a study of blood T cells in healthy people across ages. Whole-study findings and limits: Diversity estimates drawn from one million T cells were deemed underestimates. With age, beta diversity per million T cells declined roughly linearly, significantly by 35 to 40.

Germline CDR1 SNHLY, CDR2 FYNNEI. This CDR3 has 16 amino acids. Trimming cost V 7 bases and J 4 bases; bases outside gene matches: 10. The second PCR ran about 6 to 12 cycles with a sample-barcoded 5' primer and J-beta primers. TCRdb used MiXCR to reprocess the 5' RACE reads, holding one entry per CDR3 protein. The profile covers about 940,000 distinct CDR3 sequences, with approximately 49% appearing a single time and 13% taken by the ten largest. Note on this clonotype: Its specificity is not known.

Sequences were obtained from blood. The receptor was isolated from a man between 25 and 39 years old in good health. The chain carries TRBV2 and TRBJ2-2; 9 nucleotides line up with TRBD2. The CDR3 region is CASNRLAVAVTGELFF. CDR3 nucleotides: TGTGCCAGCAATCGACTAGCGGTGGCCGTCACCGGGGAGCTGTTTTTT.